The rows below give T cell receptor beta chains drawn from one sample of a study of cytomegalovirus exposure and HLA in healthy donors. The protocol was immunoSEQ multiplex PCR, while the TCRdb copy is restricted to in-frame clones and leaves out a portion. The sample carries around 93,000 clones, approximately 81% recorded once. Sequencing input: PBMCs. These TCRs come from a man between 18 and 29 years old in good health and CMV-seropositive. Both conserved end residues are part of each CDR3. D genes are given only for firm matches. Some rows mark clone size as missing; the rest say once, few, many or name a class of expanded clone.

D	V	J	size	DNA	CDR3
-	TRBV15	TRBJ1-4	-	TGTGCCACCAGCTCTCGGGCCGCCGGGACAACTAATGAAAAACTGTTTTTT	CATSSRAAGTTNEKLFF
TRBD2	TRBV5-1	TRBJ2-3	-	TGCGCCAGCAGCTTGGGAGTAGCGGGGAACACAGATACGCAGTATTTT	CASSLGVAGNTDTQYF
TRBD1	TRBV6-5	TRBJ1-2	-	TGTGCCAGCAGTTACTCGACAGGGGATGGCTACACCTTC	CASSYSTGDGYTF
-	TRBV19	TRBJ1-5	-	TGTGCCAGTAGTAACTCGGGACAAATTAAGAGCAATCAGCCCCAGCATTTT	CASSNSGQIKSNQPQHF
-	TRBV11-2	TRBJ2-7	-	TGTGCCAGCAGCATACCCGGAGGAAACTCCTACGAGCAGTACTTC	CASSIPGGNSYEQYF
TRBD1	TRBV27	TRBJ2-3	-	TGTGCCAGCAGTTTAATGGGGACAGGGTCCACAGATACGCAGTATTTT	CASSLMGTGSTDTQYF
TRBD1	TRBV5-5	TRBJ2-7	once	TGTGCCAGCAGCTGGACAGGGAGTTCATCCTACGAGCAGTACTTC	CASSWTGSSSYEQYF
-	TRBV30	TRBJ2-5	once	TGTGCCTGGAGTGTTAGGGGGGGTGAGACCCAGTACTTC	CAWSVRGGETQYF
-	TRBV5-1	TRBJ1-2	many	TGCGCCAGCAGCTTGGGGCAGGCTGATGGCTACACCTTC	CASSLGQADGYTF
-	TRBV9	TRBJ2-5	-	TGTGCCAGCAGCGTAGGTGGGGGACAAGGAGAGACCCAGTACTTC	CASSVGGGQGETQYF
-	TRBV6-6	TRBJ1-2	-	TGTGCCAGCAGTTACTTGGGGGGAGATGGCTACACCTTC	CASSYLGGDGYTF
TRBD2	TRBV10-3	TRBJ2-7	-	TGTGCCATCAGTGAGCCAGCGGGAGTGAAAGAGCAGTACTTC	CAISEPAGVKEQYF
TRBD1	TRBV28	TRBJ2-3	-	TGTGCCAGCAGTCCTCCGGGACAGGGTCGGGATACGCAGTATTTT	CASSPPGQGRDTQYF
-	TRBV6-1	TRBJ1-2	-	TGTGCCAGCAGTGAAGTACAGCTTAACTATGGCTACACCTTC	CASSEVQLNYGYTF
-	TRBV9	TRBJ1-5	-	TGTGCCAGCAGCGATGATCCCGTTACAGGGTTCGGTCAGCCCCAGCATTTT	CASSDDPVTGFGQPQHF
-	TRBV18	TRBJ2-2	-	TGTGCCAGCTCACCACAAGGTGCAGGTTTACCAAACACCGGGGAGCTGTTTTTT	CASSPQGAGLPNTGELFF
-	TRBV4-1	TRBJ2-5	-	TGCGCCAGCAGCCAAGAAAGGCGGGGATGGGAGACCCAGTACTTC	CASSQERRGWETQYF
TRBD1	TRBV28	TRBJ1-5	-	TGTGCCAGCAGGCCCGACAGGGAACGACAGCCCCAGCATTTT	CASRPDRERQPQHF
TRBD1	TRBV29-1	TRBJ2-2	-	TGCAGCGTTGAGTCGACAGGGACGAACACCGGGGAGCTGTTTTTT	CSVESTGTNTGELFF
-	TRBV29-1	TRBJ2-5	-	TGCAGCGTAAGGGGCACCGGGGAGACCCAGTACTTC	CSVRGTGETQYF
TRBD1	TRBV27	TRBJ2-5	-	TGTGCCAGCCGTCAGGGGGCCTTCCAAGAGACCCAGTACTTC	CASRQGAFQETQYF
-	TRBV5-1	TRBJ2-5	-	TGCGCCAGCAGCTTGGGGCAGGGCCCAATGGAGACCCAGTACTTC	CASSLGQGPMETQYF
-	TRBV5-1	TRBJ2-3	once	TGCGCCAGCAGCCTGGGCTACGGCACAGATACGCAGTATTTT	CASSLGYGTDTQYF
TRBD1	TRBV9	TRBJ2-2	-	TGTGCCAGCAGCGTGACCGGGACAGGGACCGGGGAGCTGTTTTTT	CASSVTGTGTGELFF
-	TRBV28	TRBJ1-1	-	TGTGCCAGCAGTTTGGGGGGGAAGACAGCTGAAGCTTTCTTT	CASSLGGKTAEAFF
-	TRBV28	TRBJ2-3	-	TGTGCCAGCAGCCCGACAGCCACAGATACGCAGTATTTT	CASSPTATDTQYF
-	TRBV29-1	TRBJ1-5	-	TGCAGCGTTCTCGACAGCAGCAATCAGCCCCAGCATTTT	CSVLDSSNQPQHF
TRBD2	TRBV5-4	TRBJ2-7	once	TGTGCCAGCAGTTACCGACTAGCGGGAGAGGACGAGCAGTACTTC	CASSYRLAGEDEQYF
TRBD1	TRBV27	TRBJ1-2	-	TGTGCCAGCAGTTTAGGAACAGGGGCGCTCGGCTACACCTTC	CASSLGTGALGYTF
-	TRBV7-9	TRBJ1-2	-	TGTGCCAGCAGCTTGGGAGGACCGGGACCGGGACGGTATGGCTACACCTTC	CASSLGGPGPGRYGYTF
TRBD2	TRBV6-6	TRBJ2-5	-	TGTGCCAGCTGCCGGGAGGGGGGCGTGAAGACCCAGTACTTC	CASCREGGVKTQYF
TRBD2	TRBV6-1	TRBJ2-2	-	TGTGCCAGCAGTGAGCGGGGGGGGCTGTTTTTT	CASSERGGLFF
TRBD2	TRBV7-2	TRBJ2-3	-	TGTGCCAGCAGCCCTTTAGGGGTACTAGCGGTGCCGACAGATACGCAGTATTTT	CASSPLGVLAVPTDTQYF
-	TRBV27	TRBJ1-1	-	TGTGCCAGCAGCCTGGGCCTTGGCACTGAAGCTTTCTTT	CASSLGLGTEAFF
TRBD2	TRBV5-1	TRBJ2-3	-	TGCGCCAGCAGCCCGCCGGCAGCGGGAGCCCCAGATACGCAGTATTTT	CASSPPAAGAPDTQYF
TRBD1	TRBV14	TRBJ2-2	-	TGTGCCAGCAGCCCGGGGACGGGACAGAGGTCACCCGGGGAGCTGTTTTTT	CASSPGTGQRSPGELFF
-	TRBV28	TRBJ1-3	-	TGTGCCAGCAGCGACAGGAGCTCCGGAAACACCATATATTTT	CASSDRSSGNTIYF
-	TRBV4-1	TRBJ2-5	-	TGCGCCAGCAGCTCCCAGGCGGGAGAGACCCAGTACTTC	CASSSQAGETQYF
-	TRBV28	TRBJ1-2	-	TGTGCCAGCAGTTTAGGGATGGGGCTGTTTAACTATGGCTACACCTTC	CASSLGMGLFNYGYTF
-	TRBV7-9	TRBJ2-3	-	TGTGCCAGCAGCGGGGACTTTAGCACAGATACGCAGTATTTT	CASSGDFSTDTQYF
TRBD2	TRBV27	TRBJ2-5	-	TGTGCCAGCAAAGCTAGCGGGAGAGAGACCCAGTACTTC	CASKASGRETQYF
TRBD1	TRBV5-1	TRBJ1-1	-	TGCGCCAGCAGCCTACAGGGGGCAGAGACTGAAGCTTTCTTT	CASSLQGAETEAFF
-	TRBV6-5	TRBJ2-2	-	TGTGCCAGCAGTTACAGGGGCGGTGAGCTGTTTTTT	CASSYRGGELFF
-	TRBV10-3	TRBJ1-2	-	TGTGCCATTTGGGGAGCGGATGGACCGGCTAACTATGGCTACACCTTC	CAIWGADGPANYGYTF
-	TRBV10-3	TRBJ1-2	once	TGTGCCATCAGTGAGGACAGTACCTATGGCTACACCTTC	CAISEDSTYGYTF
TRBD2	TRBV27	TRBJ2-3	-	TGTGCCAGCACCCGAGGACTAGCGGGAAGCACAGATACGCAGTATTTT	CASTRGLAGSTDTQYF
-	TRBV5-8	TRBJ1-5	-	TGTGCCAGCAGCCCTTGGGCAGGGGGCAATCAGCCCCAGCATTTT	CASSPWAGGNQPQHF
-	TRBV7-9	TRBJ2-3	-	TGTGCCAGCAGCTACACAGGGGAGGCAGATACGCAGTATTTT	CASSYTGEADTQYF
-	TRBV5-4	TRBJ2-7	-	TGTGCCAGCAGCGTCGATAGCGATGCGTCCTACGAGCAGTACTTC	CASSVDSDASYEQYF
-	TRBV5-1	TRBJ1-2	-	TGCGCCAGCAGCTTGGGAACACAGGGTATTGATGGCTACACCTTC	CASSLGTQGIDGYTF
-	TRBV4-1	TRBJ2-1	-	TGCGCCACGTCTCGCGGGTCCTACAATGAGCAGTTCTTC	CATSRGSYNEQFF
TRBD2	TRBV5-1	TRBJ2-5	-	TGCGCCAGCGGCCCTTCCACGACAGTAGGTAGACTAGCGGGGAGGAAGGAGACCCAGTACTTC	CASGPSTTVGRLAGRKETQYF
-	TRBV10-3	TRBJ1-2	-	TGTGCCATCAGTGACAGGGGATCCAGTGGCTACACCTTC	CAISDRGSSGYTF
-	TRBV7-7	TRBJ2-5	-	TGTGCCAGCAGCCGCTATTTAGGGGGTCTCGAGACCCAGTACTTC	CASSRYLGGLETQYF
TRBD2	TRBV19	TRBJ2-2	-	TGTGCCAGTAGTCCTCGGACTAGCGGAACCGGGGAGCTGTTTTTT	CASSPRTSGTGELFF
-	TRBV28	TRBJ2-1	-	TGTGCCAGCAGTGACCGGGACTGGTCCTACAATGAGCAGTTCTTC	CASSDRDWSYNEQFF
TRBD2	TRBV11-3	TRBJ2-3	-	TGTGCCAGCAGCTTGCTAGCGGGCTCCACAGATACGCAGTATTTT	CASSLLAGSTDTQYF
TRBD2	TRBV6-1	TRBJ2-1	-	TGTGCCAGCAGTGGGTCCCCGGGACTAGCGGGGGACAATGAGCAGTTCTTC	CASSGSPGLAGDNEQFF
-	TRBV2	TRBJ1-3	-	TGTGCCAGCACCCAGGACAGTCTTGGGGGAAACACCATATATTTT	CASTQDSLGGNTIYF